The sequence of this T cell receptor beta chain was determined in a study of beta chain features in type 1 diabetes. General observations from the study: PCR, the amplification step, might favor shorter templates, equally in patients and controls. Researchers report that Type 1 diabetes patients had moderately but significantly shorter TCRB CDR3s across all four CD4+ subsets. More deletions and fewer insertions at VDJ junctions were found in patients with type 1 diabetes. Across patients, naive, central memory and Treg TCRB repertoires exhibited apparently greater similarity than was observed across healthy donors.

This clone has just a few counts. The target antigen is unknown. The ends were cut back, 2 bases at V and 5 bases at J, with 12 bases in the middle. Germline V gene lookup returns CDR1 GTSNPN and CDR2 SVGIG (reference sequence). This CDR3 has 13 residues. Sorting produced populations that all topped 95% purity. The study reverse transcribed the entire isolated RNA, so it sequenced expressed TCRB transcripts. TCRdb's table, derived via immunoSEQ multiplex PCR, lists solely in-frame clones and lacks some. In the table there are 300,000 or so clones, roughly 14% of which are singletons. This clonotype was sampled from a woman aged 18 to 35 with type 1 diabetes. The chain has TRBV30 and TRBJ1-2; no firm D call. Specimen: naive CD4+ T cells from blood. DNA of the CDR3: TGTGCCTGGAGTCTCGGGGAGGGATATGGCTACACCTTC. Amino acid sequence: CAWSLGEGYGYTF.